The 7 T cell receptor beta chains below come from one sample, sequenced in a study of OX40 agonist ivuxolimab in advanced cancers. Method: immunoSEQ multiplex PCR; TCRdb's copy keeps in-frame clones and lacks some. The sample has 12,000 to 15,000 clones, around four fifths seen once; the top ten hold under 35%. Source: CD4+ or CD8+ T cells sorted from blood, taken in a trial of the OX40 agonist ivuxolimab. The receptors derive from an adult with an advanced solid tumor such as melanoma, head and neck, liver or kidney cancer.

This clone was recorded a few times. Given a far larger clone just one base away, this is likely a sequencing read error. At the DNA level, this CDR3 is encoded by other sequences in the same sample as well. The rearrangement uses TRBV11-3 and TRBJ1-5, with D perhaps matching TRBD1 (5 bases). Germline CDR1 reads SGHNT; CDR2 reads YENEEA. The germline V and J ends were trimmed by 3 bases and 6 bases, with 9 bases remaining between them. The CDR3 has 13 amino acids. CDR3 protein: CASSLGTGQPQHF. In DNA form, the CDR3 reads TGTGCCAGCAGCTTGGGGACGGGTCAGCCCCAGCATTTT. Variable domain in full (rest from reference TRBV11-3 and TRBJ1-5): EAGVVQSPRYKIIEKKQPVAFWCNPISGHNTLYWYLQNLGQGPELLIRYENEEAVDDSQLPKDRFSAERLKGVDSTLKIQPAELGDSAVYLCASSLGTGQPQHFGDGTRLSIL.

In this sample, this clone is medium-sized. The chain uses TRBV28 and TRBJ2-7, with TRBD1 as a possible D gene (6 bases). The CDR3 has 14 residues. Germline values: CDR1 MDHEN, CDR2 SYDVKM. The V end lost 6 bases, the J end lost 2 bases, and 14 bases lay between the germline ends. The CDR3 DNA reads TGTGCCAGCAGCCAGGACAGAGTCCCCTACGAGCAGTACTTC. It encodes CASSQDRVPYEQYF.

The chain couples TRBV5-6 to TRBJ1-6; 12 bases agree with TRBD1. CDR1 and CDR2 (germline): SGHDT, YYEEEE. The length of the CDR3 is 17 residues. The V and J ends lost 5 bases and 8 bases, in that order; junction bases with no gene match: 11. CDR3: CASSTWDRGLSYSPLHF. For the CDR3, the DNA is TGTGCCAGCAGTACCTGGGACAGGGGGCTGTCATATTCACCCCTCCACTTT.

The DNA of the CDR3 is TGTGCCAGCAGTCCGAACAGGGGGCTAGGGACCGGGGAGCTGTTTTTT. The encoded protein is CASSPNRGLGTGELFF. The chain employs TRBV28 and TRBJ2-2; TRBD1 matches at 9 bases. The CDR3 sequence is 16 residues long. Germline loops: CDR1 MDHEN, CDR2 SYDVKM. The ends lost 5 bases at V and 5 bases at J; junction bases unmatched: 9.

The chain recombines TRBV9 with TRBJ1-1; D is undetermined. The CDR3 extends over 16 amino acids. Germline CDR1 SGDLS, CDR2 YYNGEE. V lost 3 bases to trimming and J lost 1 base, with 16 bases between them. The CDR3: CASSAPKRERNTEAFF. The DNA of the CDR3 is TGTGCCAGCAGCGCTCCAAAGAGGGAAAGGAACACTGAAGCTTTCTTT.

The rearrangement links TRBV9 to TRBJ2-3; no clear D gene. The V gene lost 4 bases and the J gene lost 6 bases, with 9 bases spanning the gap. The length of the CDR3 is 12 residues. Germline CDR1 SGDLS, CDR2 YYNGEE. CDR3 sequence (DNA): TGTGCCAGCAGCTTGGGCCTCGATACGCAGTATTTT. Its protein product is CASSLGLDTQYF.

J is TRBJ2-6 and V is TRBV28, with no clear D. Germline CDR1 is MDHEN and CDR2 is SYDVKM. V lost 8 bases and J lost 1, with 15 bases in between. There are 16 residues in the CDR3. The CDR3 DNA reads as TGTGCCAGCGCGCCCTTCGTAGGGTCTGGGGCCAACGTCCTGACTTTC. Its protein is CASAPFVGSGANVLTF. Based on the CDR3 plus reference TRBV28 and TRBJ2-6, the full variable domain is DVKVTQSSRYLVKRTGEKVFLECVQDMDHENMFWYRQDPGLGLRLIYFSYDVKMKEKGDIPEGYSVSREKKERFSLILESASTNQTSMYLCASAPFVGSGANVLTFGAGSRLTVL.